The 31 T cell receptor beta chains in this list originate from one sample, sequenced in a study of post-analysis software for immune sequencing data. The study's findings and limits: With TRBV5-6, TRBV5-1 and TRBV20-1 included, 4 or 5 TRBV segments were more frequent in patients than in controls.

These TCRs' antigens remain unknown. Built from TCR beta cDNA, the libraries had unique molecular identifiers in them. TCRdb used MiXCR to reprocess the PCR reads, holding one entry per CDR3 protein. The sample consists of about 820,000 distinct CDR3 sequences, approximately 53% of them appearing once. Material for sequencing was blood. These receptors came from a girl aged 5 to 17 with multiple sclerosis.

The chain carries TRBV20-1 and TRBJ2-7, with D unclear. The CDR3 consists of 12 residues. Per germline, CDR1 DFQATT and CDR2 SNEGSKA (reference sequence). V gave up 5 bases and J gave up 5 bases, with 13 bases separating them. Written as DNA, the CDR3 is TGCAGTGCTCTAGGGCTCACCCACGAGCAGTACTTC. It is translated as CSALGLTHEQYF.

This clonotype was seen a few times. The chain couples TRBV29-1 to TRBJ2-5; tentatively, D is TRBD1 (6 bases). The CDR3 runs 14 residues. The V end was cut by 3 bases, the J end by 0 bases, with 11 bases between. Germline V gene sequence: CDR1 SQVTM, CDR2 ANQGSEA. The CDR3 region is CSVEGQVNQETQYF. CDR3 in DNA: TGCAGCGTTGAGGGACAAGTCAACCAAGAGACCCAGTACTTC.

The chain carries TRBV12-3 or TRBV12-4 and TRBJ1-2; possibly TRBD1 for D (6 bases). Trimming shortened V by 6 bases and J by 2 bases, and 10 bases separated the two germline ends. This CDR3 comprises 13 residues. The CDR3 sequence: CASSGQRNYGYTF. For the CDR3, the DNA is TGTGCCAGCAGCGGACAGCGAAACTATGGCTACACCTTC.

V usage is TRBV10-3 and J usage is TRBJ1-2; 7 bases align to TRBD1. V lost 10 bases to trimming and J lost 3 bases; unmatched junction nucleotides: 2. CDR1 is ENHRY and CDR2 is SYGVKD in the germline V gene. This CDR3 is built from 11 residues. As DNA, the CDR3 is TGTGCCACGGGGACAGACTATGGCTACACCTTC. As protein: CATGTDYGYTF.

CDR3 protein: CASSQGLLVGGRTSYEQYF. CDR3 sequence (DNA): TGTGCCAGCAGCCAAGGGCTCTTAGTGGGGGGTAGAACGTCCTACGAGCAGTACTTC. The chain links TRBV14 to TRBJ2-7, with D perhaps matching TRBD2 (6 bases). The CDR3 is 19 amino acids. With 1 base removed from V and 1 base from J, the gap between germline ends came to 23 bases. Looked up from germline, CDR1 is SGHDN and CDR2 is FVKESK.

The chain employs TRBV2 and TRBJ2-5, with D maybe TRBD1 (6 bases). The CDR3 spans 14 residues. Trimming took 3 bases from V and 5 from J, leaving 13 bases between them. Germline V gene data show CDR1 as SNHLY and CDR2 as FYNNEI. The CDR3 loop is CASSERGLGETQYF. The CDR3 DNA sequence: TGTGCCAGCAGTGAGAGGGGGTTGGGGGAGACCCAGTACTTC.

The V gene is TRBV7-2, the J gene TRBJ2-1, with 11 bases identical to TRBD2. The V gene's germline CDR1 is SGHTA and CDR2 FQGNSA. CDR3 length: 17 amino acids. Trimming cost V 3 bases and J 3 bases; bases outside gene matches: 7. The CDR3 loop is CASSFWLAGGLYNEQFF. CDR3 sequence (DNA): TGTGCCAGCAGCTTCTGGCTAGCGGGAGGACTCTACAATGAGCAGTTCTTC.

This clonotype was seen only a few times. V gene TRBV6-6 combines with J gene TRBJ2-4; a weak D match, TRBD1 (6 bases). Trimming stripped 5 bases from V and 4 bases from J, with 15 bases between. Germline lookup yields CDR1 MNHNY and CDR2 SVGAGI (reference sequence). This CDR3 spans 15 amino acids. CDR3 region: CASSPGQTEKNIQYF. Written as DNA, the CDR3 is TGTGCCAGCAGTCCCGGACAGACAGAAAAAAACATTCAGTACTTC.

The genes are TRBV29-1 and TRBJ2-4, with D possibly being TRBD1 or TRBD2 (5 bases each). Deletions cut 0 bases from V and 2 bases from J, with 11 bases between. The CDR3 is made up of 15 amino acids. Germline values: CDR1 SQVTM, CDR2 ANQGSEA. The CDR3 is CSVEDPGRTKNIQYF. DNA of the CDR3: TGCAGCGTTGAAGATCCGGGACGGACCAAAAACATTCAGTACTTC.

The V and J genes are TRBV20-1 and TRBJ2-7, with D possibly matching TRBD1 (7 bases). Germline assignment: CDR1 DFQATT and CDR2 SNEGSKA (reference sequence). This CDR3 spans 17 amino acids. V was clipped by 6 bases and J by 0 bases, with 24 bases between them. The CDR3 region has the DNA TGCAGTGCAAGGCACCGAGGAGGGGGCTGGACCTCCTACGAGCAGTACTTC. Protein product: CSARHRGGGWTSYEQYF.

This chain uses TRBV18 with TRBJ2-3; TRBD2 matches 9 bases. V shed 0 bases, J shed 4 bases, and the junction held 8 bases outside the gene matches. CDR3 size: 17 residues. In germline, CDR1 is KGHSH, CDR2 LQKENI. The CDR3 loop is CASSPPSGQRGADTQYF. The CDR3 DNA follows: TGTGCCAGCTCACCACCGTCCGGCCAGCGGGGGGCAGATACGCAGTATTTT.

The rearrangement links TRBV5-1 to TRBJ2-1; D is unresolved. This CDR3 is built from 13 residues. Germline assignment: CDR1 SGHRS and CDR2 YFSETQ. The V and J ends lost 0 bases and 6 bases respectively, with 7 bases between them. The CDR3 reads CASSLVLGNEQFF. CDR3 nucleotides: TGCGCCAGCAGCTTGGTCCTAGGCAATGAGCAGTTCTTC. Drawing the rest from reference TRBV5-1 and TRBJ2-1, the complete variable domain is KAGVTQTPRYLIKTRGQQVTLSCSPISGHRSVSWYQQTPGQGLQFLFEYFSETQRNKGNFPGRFSGRQFSNSRSEMNVSTLELGDSALYLCASSLVLGNEQFFGPGTRLTVL.

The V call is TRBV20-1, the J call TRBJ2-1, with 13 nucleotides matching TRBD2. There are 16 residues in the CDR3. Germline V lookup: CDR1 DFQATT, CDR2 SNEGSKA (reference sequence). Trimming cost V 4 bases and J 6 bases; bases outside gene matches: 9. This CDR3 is CSAKTGTSGTSNEQFF. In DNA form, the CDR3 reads TGCAGTGCTAAGACTGGGACTAGCGGGACTTCCAATGAGCAGTTCTTC.

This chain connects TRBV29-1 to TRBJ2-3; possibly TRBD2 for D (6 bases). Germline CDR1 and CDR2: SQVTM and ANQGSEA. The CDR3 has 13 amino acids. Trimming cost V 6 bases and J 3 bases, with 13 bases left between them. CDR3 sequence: CSVARLETDTQYF. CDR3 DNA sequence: TGCAGCGTCGCCCGACTAGAAACAGATACGCAGTATTTT.

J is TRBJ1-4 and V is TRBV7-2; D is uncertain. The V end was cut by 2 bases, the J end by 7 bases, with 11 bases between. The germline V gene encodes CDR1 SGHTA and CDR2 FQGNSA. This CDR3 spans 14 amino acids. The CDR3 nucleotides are TGTGCCAGCAGCTTAAAGTCTTCAGTTGAAAAACTGTTTTTT. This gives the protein CASSLKSSVEKLFF. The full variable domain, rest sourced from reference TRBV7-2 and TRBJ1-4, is GAGVSQSPSNKVTEKGKDVELRCDPISGHTALYWYRQSLGQGLEFLIYFQGNSAPDKSGLPSDRFSAERTGGSVSTLTIQRTQQEDSAVYLCASSLKSSVEKLFFGSGTQLSVL.

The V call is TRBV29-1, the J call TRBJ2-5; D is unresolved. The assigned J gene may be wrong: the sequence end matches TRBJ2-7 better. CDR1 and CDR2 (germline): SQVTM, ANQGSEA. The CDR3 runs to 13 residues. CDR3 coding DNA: TGCAGCGTTGAAGGGGTAGTACCCTACGAGCAGTACTTC. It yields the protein CSVEGVVPYEQYF.

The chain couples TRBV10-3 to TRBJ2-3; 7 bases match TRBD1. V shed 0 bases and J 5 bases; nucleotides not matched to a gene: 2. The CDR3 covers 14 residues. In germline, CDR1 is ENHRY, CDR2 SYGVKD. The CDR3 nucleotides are TGTGCCATCAGTGAGTCGACAGGGAAAGATACGCAGTATTTT. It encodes CAISESTGKDTQYF.

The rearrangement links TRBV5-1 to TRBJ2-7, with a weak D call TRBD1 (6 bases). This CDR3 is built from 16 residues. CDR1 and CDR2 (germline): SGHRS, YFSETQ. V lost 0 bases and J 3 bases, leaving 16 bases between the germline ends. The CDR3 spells CASSLAFDRLYYEQYF. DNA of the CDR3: TGCGCCAGCAGCTTGGCCTTCGACAGGCTCTACTACGAGCAGTACTTC.

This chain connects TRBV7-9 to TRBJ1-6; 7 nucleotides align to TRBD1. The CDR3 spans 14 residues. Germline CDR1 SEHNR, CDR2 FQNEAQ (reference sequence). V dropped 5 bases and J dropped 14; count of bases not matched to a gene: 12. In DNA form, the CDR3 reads TGTGCCAGCAGCCCCGGACAGGCAGGAATTACCCTCCACTTT. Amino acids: CASSPGQAGITLHF.

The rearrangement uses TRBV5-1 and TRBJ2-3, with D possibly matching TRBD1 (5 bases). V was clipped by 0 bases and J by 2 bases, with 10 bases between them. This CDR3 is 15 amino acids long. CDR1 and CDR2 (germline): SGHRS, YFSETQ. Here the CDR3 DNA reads TGCGCCAGCAGCTTGGGACAGCTAGTCACAGATACGCAGTATTTT. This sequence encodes CASSLGQLVTDTQYF. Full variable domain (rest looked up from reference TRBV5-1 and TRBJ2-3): KAGVTQTPRYLIKTRGQQVTLSCSPISGHRSVSWYQQTPGQGLQFLFEYFSETQRNKGNFPGRFSGRQFSNSRSEMNVSTLELGDSALYLCASSLGQLVTDTQYFGPGTRLTVL.

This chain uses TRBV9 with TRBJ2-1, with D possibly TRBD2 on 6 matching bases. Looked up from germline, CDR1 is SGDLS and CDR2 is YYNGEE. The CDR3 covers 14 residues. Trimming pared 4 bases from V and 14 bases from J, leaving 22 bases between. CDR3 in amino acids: CASSPSSDILRKFF. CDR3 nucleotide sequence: TGTGCCAGCAGCCCATCTAGCGATATTCTTCGGAAGTTCTTC.

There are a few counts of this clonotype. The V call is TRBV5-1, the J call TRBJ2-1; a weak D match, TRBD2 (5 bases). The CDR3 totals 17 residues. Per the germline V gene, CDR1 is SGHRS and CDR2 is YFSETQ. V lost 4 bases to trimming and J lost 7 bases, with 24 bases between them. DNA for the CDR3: TGCGCCAGCAGCCCCTTAACAGCGGCTACGCCCGCTAATGAGCAGTTCTTC. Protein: CASSPLTAATPANEQFF.

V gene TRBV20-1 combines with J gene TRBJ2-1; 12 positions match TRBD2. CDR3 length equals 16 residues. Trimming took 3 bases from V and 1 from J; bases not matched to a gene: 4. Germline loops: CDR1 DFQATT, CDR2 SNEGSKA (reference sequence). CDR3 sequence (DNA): TGCAGTGCTAGCACTAGCGGGGGGTGGTCCTACAATGAGCAGTTCTTC. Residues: CSASTSGGWSYNEQFF.

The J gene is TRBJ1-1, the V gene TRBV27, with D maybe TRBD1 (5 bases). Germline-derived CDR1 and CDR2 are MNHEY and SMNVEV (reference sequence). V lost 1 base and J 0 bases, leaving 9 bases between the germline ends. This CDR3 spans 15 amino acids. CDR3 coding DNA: TGTGCCAGCAGTTTATGGACGGGGGTGAACACTGAAGCTTTCTTT. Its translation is CASSLWTGVNTEAFF.

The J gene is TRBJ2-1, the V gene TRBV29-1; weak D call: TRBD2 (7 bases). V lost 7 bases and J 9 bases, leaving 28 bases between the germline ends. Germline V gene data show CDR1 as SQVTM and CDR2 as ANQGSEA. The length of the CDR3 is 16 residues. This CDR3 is CSAQAGRGSRGAEQFF. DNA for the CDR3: TGCAGCGCTCAGGCCGGGCGGGGGAGTCGGGGGGCTGAGCAGTTCTTC.

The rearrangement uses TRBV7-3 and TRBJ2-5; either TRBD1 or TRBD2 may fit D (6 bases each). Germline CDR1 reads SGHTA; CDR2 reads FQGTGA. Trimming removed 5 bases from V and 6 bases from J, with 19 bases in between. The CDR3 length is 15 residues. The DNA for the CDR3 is TGTGCCAGCAGCAACGGAGGGGGGTCTGAGAAGACCCAGTACTTC. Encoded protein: CASSNGGGSEKTQYF.

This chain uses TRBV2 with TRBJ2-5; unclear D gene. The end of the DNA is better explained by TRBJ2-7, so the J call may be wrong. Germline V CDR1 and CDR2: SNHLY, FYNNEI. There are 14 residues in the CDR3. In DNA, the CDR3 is TGTGCCAGCAGAGGCGGAGACTCCTCAAACGAGCAGTACTTC. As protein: CASRGGDSSNEQYF.

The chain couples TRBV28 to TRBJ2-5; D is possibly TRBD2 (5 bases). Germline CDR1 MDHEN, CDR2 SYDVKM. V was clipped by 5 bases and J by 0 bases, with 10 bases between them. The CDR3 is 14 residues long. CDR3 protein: CASSVLADQETQYF. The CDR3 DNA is TGTGCCAGCAGTGTCCTAGCAGACCAAGAGACCCAGTACTTC.

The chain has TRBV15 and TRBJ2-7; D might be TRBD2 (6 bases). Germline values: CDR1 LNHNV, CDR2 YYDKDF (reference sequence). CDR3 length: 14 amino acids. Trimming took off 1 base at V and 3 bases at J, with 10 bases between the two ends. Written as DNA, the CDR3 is TGTGCCACCAGCAGAGGCGGAGGGATCTACGAGCAGTACTTC. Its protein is CATSRGGGIYEQYF.

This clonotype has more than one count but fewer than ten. The CDR3 DNA reads as TGCAGCGTTAAGGTGGGGTTACGGTACGAGCAGTACTTC. This translates into CSVKVGLRYEQYF. The genes are TRBV29-1 and TRBJ2-7, with D hard to call. V was shortened by 5 bases and J by 4 bases, with 15 bases between the two germline ends. The CDR3 is made up of 13 amino acids. Germline CDR1 is SQVTM and CDR2 is ANQGSEA.

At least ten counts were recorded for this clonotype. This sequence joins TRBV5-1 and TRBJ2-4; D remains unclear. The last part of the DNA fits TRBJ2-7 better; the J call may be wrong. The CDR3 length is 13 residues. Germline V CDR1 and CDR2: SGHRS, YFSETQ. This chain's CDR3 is CASSLASGYEQYF. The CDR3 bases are TGCGCCAGCAGCTTGGCGTCAGGCTACGAGCAGTACTTC.